This TCR beta chain was identified in a study of cytomegalovirus exposure and HLA in healthy donors. Primers included in the PCR were 60 Vbeta and 13 Jbeta primers. The repertoire was sequenced with immunoSEQ multiplex PCR; TCRdb's copy has only in-frame clones and lacks some. The sample records about 120,000 clones, 65% to 80% being singletons. The CDR3 runs to 13 residues. Trimming took 8 bases from V and 5 from J, leaving 15 bases between them. Germline values: CDR1 MNHEY, CDR2 SMNVEV (reference sequence). General observations from the study: Data from an earlier analysis indicated that most TCR beta V segments were productive either about 90% or about 30% of the time. For TCR beta chains, V- and J-gene trimming was later linked to a missense DCLRE1C variant. TCR beta sequences numbering 15,000 to 20,000 were associated with HLA alleles at 0.05 false discovery rate in a later analysis.

This clone was detected a few times. Its antigen is as yet unknown. The source of this sequence is a man in his 60s in good health and CMV-seropositive. The V call is TRBV27, the J call TRBJ1-1; possible D gene TRBD1, 6 bases. The sequencing sample was made of PBMCs. The CDR3 region is CASGEGGRTEAFF. CDR3 in DNA: TGTGCCAGCGGAGAAGGGGGAAGGACTGAAGCTTTCTTT.